This TCR beta chain comes out of a study of control samples from healthy donors and cancer patients (dated by TCRdb to the early 2020s). Library creation used the immunoSEQ multiplex PCR assay. TCRdb's version of the immuneACCESS table is confined to in-frame rearrangements and falls short of the full clone set. An unresolved V gene accounts for under half of the shortfall where checked; the remainder is of unknown origin. Here the sample has 120,000 to 150,000 clones; about nine tenths occur a single time. The top ten clonotypes cover over 4.5% of the sample. This clone has more than one count but fewer than ten. The antigen it binds to is not known. It has no much larger one-base neighbor in the sample; base qualities were not kept. The CDR3, from cysteine to phenylalanine, totals 14 residues. The CDR3 DNA has 42 bases and is translated from base 1. The germline V gene (reference sequence) yields LGHDT for CDR1 and YNNKEL for CDR2. V is cut by 7 bases and J by 1 base, and the space between the germline ends is 13 bases.

The chain is assembled from TRBV3-1 (or the pseudogene TRBV3-2) and TRBJ2-5; TRBD2 is perhaps the D gene, given 5 matching bases. Sequenced material: blood. The sequence was collected from a man aged 30 to 39 in good health. The DNA reads as follows: TGTGCCAGCACCCTAGAGGGCCCCCAAGAGACCCAGTACTTC. This encodes CASTLEGPQETQYF.